This T cell receptor (beta chain) was documented in a study of blood T cell repertoires in COVID-19. Germline V lookup: CDR1 SNHLY, CDR2 FYNNEI. The CDR3 totals 17 residues. V lost 6 bases, J lost 4 bases, and 15 bases stayed unmatched. Profiled with immunoSEQ multiplex PCR; TCRdb holds only in-frame clones, not every one. Among 200,000 to 300,000 clones listed, around four fifths were seen once. The chain couples TRBV2 to TRBJ1-5; 7 nucleotides match TRBD1. The TCR sequence derives from a man aged 55-75 years with acute or convalescent COVID-19. Sequenced: peripheral blood. The CDR3 loop is CASSGAQTGTHNQPQHF. As DNA, the CDR3 is TGTGCCAGCAGCGGAGCCCAGACAGGGACCCATAATCAGCCCCAGCATTTT.